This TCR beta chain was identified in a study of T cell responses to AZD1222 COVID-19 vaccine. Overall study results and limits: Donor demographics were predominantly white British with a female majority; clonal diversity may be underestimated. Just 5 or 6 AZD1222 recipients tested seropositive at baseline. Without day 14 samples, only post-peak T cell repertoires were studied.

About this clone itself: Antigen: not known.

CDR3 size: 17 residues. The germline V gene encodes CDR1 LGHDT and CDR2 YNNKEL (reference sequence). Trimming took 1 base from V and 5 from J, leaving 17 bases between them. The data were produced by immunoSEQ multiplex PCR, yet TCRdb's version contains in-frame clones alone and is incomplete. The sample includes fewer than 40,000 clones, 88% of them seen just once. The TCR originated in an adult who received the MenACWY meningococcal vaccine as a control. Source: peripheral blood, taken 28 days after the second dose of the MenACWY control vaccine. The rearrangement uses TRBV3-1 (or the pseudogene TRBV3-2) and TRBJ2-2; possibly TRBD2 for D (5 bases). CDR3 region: CASSQASGVIVTGELFF. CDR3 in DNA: TGTGCCAGCAGCCAAGCATCCGGGGTCATTGTGACCGGGGAGCTGTTTTTT.